The following is a T cell receptor (beta chain) sequence with its context. The antigen remains undetermined. Profiling relied on immunoSEQ multiplex PCR, and the TCRdb table lists in-frame clones only, not all of them. The sample shows approximately 61,000 clones, nearly 90% of them seen only once. The time point here: cycle 4 day 1 (C4D1), after 6 weeks of nivolumab. In every patient, relapse followed autologous stem cell transplantation, while exposure to brentuximab vedotin differed. This entry belongs to a study of PD-1 blockade in classical Hodgkin lymphoma. Study in general: Nivolumab 3 mg/kg was given intravenously every 2 weeks. Study-wide results and caveats: Patients excluded were those beginning nivolumab under 1 year after ASCT. Complete responders started with a diversity level that resembled newly diagnosed patients at baseline. Newly diagnosed patients were reported to start with lower TCR diversity than healthy donors.

Specimen: peripheral blood mononuclear cells (PBMCs), collected before the fourth cycle of nivolumab. This sequence was found in a human donor with classical Hodgkin lymphoma.

The CDR3 reads CASSEQPGQEDGYTF. In nucleotides, the CDR3 is TGTGCCAGCAGTGAACAGCCGGGACAGGAGGATGGCTACACCTTC. The chain employs TRBV6-1 and TRBJ1-2, with TRBD1 matching over 8 bases. V trimming: 2 bases; J trimming: 6 bases; junction bases outside the gene matches: 8. Germline loops: CDR1 MNHNS, CDR2 SASEGT. This CDR3 is 15 amino acids long.